This TCR beta chain emerged from a study of regulatory T cells in long-lasting Graves disease. Regarding the study as a whole: Persistent disease was associated with favored TRBV28 usage and with favored use of TRBJ1-2 and TRBJ2-5.

Time point given: persistent/refractory GD, antithyroid drugs over 5 years with positive TRAb. The TCR library was made from RNA that had been extracted from PBMCs in TRIzol. The V gene's germline CDR1 is MNHNS and CDR2 SASEGT. This CDR3 has 14 amino acids. With 3 bases removed from V and 0 bases from J, the gap between germline ends came to 8 bases. The table lists this clonotype with many counts. What it binds is not known. According to the study, TCR beta libraries were built with iRepertoire HTBI primers and CDR3-region Arm-PCR. Authors' processing steps: Samples revealed about 63 TRBV and 14 TRBJ segments. Via MiXCR, TCRdb re-called the multiplex PCR reads, giving one row per CDR3 protein. TCRdb, rather than the study authors, made the V and J calls. This table has fewer than 550,000 distinct CDR3 sequences, 20% to 25% appearing once.

The receptor's source is a female donor with Graves disease. J is TRBJ1-2 and V is TRBV6-1, with a possible D match to TRBD1 (5 bases). The sample here was peripheral blood mononuclear cells (PBMCs), taken when the disease was refractory, from a patient treated with antithyroid drugs. The CDR3 protein is CASSDREANYGYTF. Here the CDR3 DNA reads TGTGCCAGCAGTGACAGGGAGGCTAACTATGGCTACACCTTC.